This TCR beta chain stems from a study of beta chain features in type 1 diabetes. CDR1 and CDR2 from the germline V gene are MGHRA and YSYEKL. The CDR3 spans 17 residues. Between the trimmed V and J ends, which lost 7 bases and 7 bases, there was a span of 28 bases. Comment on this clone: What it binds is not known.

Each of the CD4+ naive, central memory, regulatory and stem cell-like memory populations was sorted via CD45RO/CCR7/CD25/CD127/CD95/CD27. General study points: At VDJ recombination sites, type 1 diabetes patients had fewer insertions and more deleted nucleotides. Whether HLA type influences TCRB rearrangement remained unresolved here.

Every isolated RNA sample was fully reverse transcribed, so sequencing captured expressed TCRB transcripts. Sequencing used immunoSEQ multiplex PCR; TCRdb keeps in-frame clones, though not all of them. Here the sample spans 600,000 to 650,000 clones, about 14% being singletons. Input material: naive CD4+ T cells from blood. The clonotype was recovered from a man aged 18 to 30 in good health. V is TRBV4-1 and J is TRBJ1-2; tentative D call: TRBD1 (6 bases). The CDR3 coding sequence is TGCGCCAGCACCACGAGAGTCAGGGGCGAGGCGCTTAGTGGCTACACCTTC. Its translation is CASTTRVRGEALSGYTF.